This T cell receptor (beta chain) was captured by sequencing in a study of blood T cell repertoires in COVID-19. Background on the study: The study drew acute and convalescent COVID-19 samples from the United States, Italy and Spain. In each case, the material was cDNA or gDNA derived from T cells, B-cell-depleted T cells, or PBMCs.

As processed by the authors: Reference gene primer amplification gave nucleated cell count estimates. TCRdb keeps only in-frame clones here, not all; method: immunoSEQ multiplex PCR. Clone size and V and J calls were adopted from that table, with D and trimming inferred from the DNA. The sample has over 200,000 clones, roughly 85% seen once. This receptor was obtained from a young woman who had recovered from COVID-19. Sequenced material: peripheral blood.

CDR3 amino acids: CASTATSTGGADIQYF. The CDR3 coding sequence is TGTGCCAGCACCGCAACCTCGACAGGGGGCGCAGACATTCAGTACTTC. The gene calls are TRBV9 and TRBJ2-4; 10 nucleotides match TRBD1. Germline-derived CDR1 and CDR2 are SGDLS and YYNGEE. CDR3 length: 16 residues. The J segment lost 8 bases and the V segment lost 6 bases, leaving 14 bases of the junction unmatched.